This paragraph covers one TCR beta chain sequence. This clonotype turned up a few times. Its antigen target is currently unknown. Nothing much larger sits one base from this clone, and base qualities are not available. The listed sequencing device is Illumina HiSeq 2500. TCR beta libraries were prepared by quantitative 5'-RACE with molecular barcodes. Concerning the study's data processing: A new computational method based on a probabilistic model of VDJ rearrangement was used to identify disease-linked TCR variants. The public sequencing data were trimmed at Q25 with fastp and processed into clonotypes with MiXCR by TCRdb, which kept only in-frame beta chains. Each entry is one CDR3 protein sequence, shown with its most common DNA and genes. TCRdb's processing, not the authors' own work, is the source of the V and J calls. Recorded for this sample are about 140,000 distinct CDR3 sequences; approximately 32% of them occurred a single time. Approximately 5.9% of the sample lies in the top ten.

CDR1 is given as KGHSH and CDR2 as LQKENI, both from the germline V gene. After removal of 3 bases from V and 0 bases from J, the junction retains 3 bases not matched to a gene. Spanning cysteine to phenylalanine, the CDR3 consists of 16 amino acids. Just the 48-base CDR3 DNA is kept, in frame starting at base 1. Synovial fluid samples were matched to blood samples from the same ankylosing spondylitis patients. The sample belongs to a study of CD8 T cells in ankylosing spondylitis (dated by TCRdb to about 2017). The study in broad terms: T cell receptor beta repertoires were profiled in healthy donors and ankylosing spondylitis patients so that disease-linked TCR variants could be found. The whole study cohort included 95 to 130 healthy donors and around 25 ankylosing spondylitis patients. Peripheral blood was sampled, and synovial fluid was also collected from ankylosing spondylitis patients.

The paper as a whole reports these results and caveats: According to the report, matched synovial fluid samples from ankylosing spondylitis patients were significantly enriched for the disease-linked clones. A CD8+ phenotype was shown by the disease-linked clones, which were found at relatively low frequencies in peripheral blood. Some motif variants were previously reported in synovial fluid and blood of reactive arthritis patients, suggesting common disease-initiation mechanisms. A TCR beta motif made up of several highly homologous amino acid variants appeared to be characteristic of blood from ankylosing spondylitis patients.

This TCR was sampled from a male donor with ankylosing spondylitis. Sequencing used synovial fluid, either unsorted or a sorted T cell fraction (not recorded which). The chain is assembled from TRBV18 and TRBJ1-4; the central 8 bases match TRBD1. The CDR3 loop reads CASSPMTGATNEKLFF. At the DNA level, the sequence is TGTGCCAGCTCACCGATGACAGGGGCAACTAATGAAAAACTGTTTTTT.